This T cell receptor (beta chain) was recorded in a study of Ad26.COV2.S vaccination and SARS-CoV-2 variants. This CDR3 region has 22 residues. The V segment lost 2 bases and the J segment 0 bases; nucleotides outside the gene matches: 19. Germline V gene lookup returns CDR1 LGHNA and CDR2 YNFKEQ. The study, taken as a whole, reports: Total T cell responses were possibly underestimated by TCR breadth and depth analyses. Placebo recipients had lower spike-specific TCR breadth than vaccine recipients.

As concerns this clone: The antigen is unknown.

Measured with immunoSEQ multiplex PCR; TCRdb has only the in-frame clones, and not every one. The data show around 45,000 clones, around 83% seen once. V gene TRBV4-2 combines with J gene TRBJ2-4; 10 positions match TRBD1. The clonotype was recovered from a human donor who had recovered from COVID-19. The material was peripheral blood, obtained after recovery from COVID-19. CDR3 nucleotides: TGTGCCAGCAGCCAACCTAAACCGGGACAGGGGAACCTAGCGGTAGCCAAAAACATTCAGTACTTC. It encodes CASSQPKPGQGNLAVAKNIQYF.